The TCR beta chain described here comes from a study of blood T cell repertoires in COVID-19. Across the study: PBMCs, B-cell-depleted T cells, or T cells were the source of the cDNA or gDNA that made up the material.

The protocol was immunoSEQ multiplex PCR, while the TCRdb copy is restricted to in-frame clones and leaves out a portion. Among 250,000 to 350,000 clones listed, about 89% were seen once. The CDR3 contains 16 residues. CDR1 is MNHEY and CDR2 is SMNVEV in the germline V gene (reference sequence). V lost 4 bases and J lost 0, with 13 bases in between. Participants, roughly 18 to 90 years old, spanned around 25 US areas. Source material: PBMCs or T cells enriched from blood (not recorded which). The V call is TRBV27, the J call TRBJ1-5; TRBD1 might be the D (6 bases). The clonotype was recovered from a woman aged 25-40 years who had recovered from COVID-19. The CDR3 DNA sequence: TGTGCCAGCAGTTCCACAGGGACGGGTAGCAATCAGCCCCAGCATTTT. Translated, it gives CASSSTGTGSNQPQHF.